This note documents a single T cell receptor beta chain sequence. Its specific antigen is unknown. Nothing much larger sits one base from this clone, and base qualities are not available. Library construction relied on PCR. TCRdb lists the instrument as Illumina HiSeq 2500. To reduce PCR and sequencing biases, unique molecular identifiers were incorporated into the TCR beta cDNA libraries. Every 1 to 10 million input T cells yielded around 500,000 cDNA molecules, meaning each molecule approximated one T cell. Patient libraries were prepared and sequenced with the same protocol used for the earlier healthy control dataset. Samples belonging to the same batch were prepared together, multiplexed and sequenced on a shared HiSeq lane. For the original study's pipeline: Raw barcoded reads were processed with MIGEC, and single-read molecular identifier groups were discarded before consensus assembly and CDR3 extraction. Clonotype tables were post-analysed with VDJtools, and diversity was normalized by down-sampling all datasets to the smallest sample size. To correct batch-related cross-sample contamination, repertoire overlap clustering matched CDR3 amino acid sequences but not nucleotide sequences. The public reads were reprocessed in TCRdb via fastp at Q25 and MiXCR, keeping in-frame beta chains. Each CDR3 protein gets just one entry, which takes the most common genes and DNA from the rows behind it. These V and J calls derive from TCRdb rather than the authors' analysis. Within this sample are about 820,000 distinct CDR3 sequences, with approximately 53% of them counted one time only. Jointly, the top ten make up over 4% of the sample.

This sample is drawn from a study of post-analysis software for immune sequencing data (dated by TCRdb to between 2015 and 2016). With regard to the full study: Disease courses on record covered relapsing-remitting, secondary progressive and progressive-relapsing multiple sclerosis, though some patients had no subtype annotation. A subset of samples was prepared in parallel using single-end sample barcoding, then pooled and co-amplified after Illumina adapter ligation. The multiple sclerosis patient repertoires were compared with about a dozen previously published healthy control repertoires from donors aged 6 to 25 years.

Paper-wide results and their limitations: Patients showed significantly higher frequencies than controls for several TRBV segments, among them TRBV5-6, TRBV5-1 and TRBV20-1. Multiple sclerosis patients had significantly lower normalized Chao1 diversity than controls, a result that suggests substantial peripheral T-cell clonal expansion. The multiple sclerosis patient group was slightly younger than the control group. Direct clustering with F measure revealed strong co-clustering of samples prepared in the same batch, which led to a batch-effect correction.

The germline V end is reduced by 3 bases and the J end by 5 bases; junction bases left unmatched: 9. The CDR3 runs 15 amino acids, cysteine and phenylalanine included. The sequence is cut down to CDR3 DNA, 45 bases in frame from base 1. CDR1 ENHRY and CDR2 SYGVKD are derived from the germline V gene. To demonstrate the VDJtools post-analysis software, the study profiled TCR beta repertoires from the peripheral blood of about a dozen young patients with multiple sclerosis. The multiple sclerosis patients were children and adolescents between about 6 and 16 years of age. The receptor's source is a girl between 5 and 17 years old with multiple sclerosis. The rearranged chain carries TRBV10-3 and TRBJ1-2; TRBD1 agrees with 7 junctional bases. The sequenced sample consisted of blood. The CDR3: CAISELKGAMYGYTF. The nucleotide sequence reads as follows: TGTGCCATCAGTGAATTGAAGGGGGCGATGTATGGCTACACCTTC.